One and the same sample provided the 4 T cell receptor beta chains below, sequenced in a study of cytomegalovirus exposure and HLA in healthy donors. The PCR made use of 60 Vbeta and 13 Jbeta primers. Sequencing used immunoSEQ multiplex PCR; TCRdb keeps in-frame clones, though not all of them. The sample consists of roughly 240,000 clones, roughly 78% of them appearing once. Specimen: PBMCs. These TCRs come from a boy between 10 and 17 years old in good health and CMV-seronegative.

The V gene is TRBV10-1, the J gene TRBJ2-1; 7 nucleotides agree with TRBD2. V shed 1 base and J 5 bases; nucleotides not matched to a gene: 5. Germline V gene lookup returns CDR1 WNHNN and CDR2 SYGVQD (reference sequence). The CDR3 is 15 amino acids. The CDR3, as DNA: TGCGCCAGCAGTGAGTGGGGCGGGAGCAACAATGAGCAGTTCTTC. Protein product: CASSEWGGSNNEQFF.

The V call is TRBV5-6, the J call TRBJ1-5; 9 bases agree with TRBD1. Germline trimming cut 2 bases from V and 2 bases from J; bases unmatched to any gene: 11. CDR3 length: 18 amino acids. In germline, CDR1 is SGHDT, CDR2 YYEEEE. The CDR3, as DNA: TGTGCCAGCAGCTTAGGGACAGGGTACCCTTTTGGCAATCAGCCCCAGCATTTT. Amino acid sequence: CASSLGTGYPFGNQPQHF. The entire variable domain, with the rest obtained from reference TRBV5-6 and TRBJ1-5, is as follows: DAGVTQSPTHLIKTRGQQVTLRCSPKSGHDTVSWYQQALGQGPQFIFQYYEEEERQRGNFPDRFSGHQFPNYSSELNVNALLLGDSALYLCASSLGTGYPFGNQPQHFGDGTRLSIL.

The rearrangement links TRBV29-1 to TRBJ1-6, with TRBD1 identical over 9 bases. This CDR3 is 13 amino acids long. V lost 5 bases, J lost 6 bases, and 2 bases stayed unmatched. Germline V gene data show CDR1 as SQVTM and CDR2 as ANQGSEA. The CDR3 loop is CSVSTGGNSPLHF. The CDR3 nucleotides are TGCAGCGTTTCGACAGGGGGTAATTCACCCCTCCACTTT.

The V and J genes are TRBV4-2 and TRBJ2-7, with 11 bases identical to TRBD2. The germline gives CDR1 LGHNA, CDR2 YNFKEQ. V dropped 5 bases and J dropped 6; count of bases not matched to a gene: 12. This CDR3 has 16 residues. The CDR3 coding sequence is TGTGCCAGCAGCTCTTCTATAGCGGGAGGGCCACTCGAGCAGTACTTC. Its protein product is CASSSSIAGGPLEQYF.